This record concerns one T cell receptor (beta chain) sequence. Its antigen target is currently unknown. Per-base quality was not reported, and no clone a single base away is much larger than it. This record comes from a study of immune aging and cytomegalovirus after organ transplant (dated by TCRdb to the early 2020s). Describing the broader study: Three-drug immunosuppression with prednisone, tacrolimus, and mycophenolate was given to all transplant recipients. The paper's findings and limits, for the study overall: A larger share of large clones was made up of TEMRA cells, and in the seven largest clones (about 2,000 cells) aged and TEMRA cells were gained while TCM cells were lost. Post-transplant increases in aged-phenotype cells were observed regardless of clone size, following viremia and occurring earlier in large clones (days 200-264) than in small clones. Because CD57 was not measured in the sequencing data, a conservative gene-based aging definition was used instead.

Spanning cysteine to phenylalanine, the CDR3 consists of 14 amino acids. CDR3 DNA is the only sequence kept; it has 42 bases, read in frame from the first base. For CDR1 and CDR2, the germline V gene (reference sequence) lists LNHDA and SQIVND. V has 5 bases trimmed and J has 3 bases trimmed; junction bases matching no gene number 3. The library was generated by single-cell sequencing. The data were produced on an Illumina NovaSeq 6000. The BD Rhapsody Targeted mRNA and AbSeq Reagent Kit, in a microwell format, was used for cell capture and library preparation. The libraries included TCR, sample tags, AbSeq, and targeted mRNA drawn from the Human T-Cell Expression Panel together with custom TOX and TOX2 primers. Sequencing of the libraries was done on an Illumina NovaSeq. Per the source publication's procedure: The analysis covered roughly 9,600 cells in total, of which around 7,100 were CD8 T cells and 4494 were CD8 T cells with an identifiable TCR CDR3. The BD Rhapsody Targeted Analysis Pipeline, including V(D)J processing, was run on the Seven Bridges Genomics platform to process the raw data. Quality control, Sample Tag demultiplexing with Lex-BDSMK, clone identification with VDJ Explorer, and Seurat clustering were all done in SeqGeq 1.6.0. A clone was considered non-expanded if it made up <1% of CD8 T cells, and considered a clonal expansion if it made up >2.5% of the sample. The raw public reads went through TCRdb reprocessing: fastp at Q25, MiXCR clone calling, in-frame beta chains kept. Rows merge per CDR3 protein into single entries with the most common DNA and genes. These V and J calls rely on TCRdb rather than the paper's analysis. Within this sample are approximately 22,000 distinct CDR3 sequences, with more than 35% of them counted one time only. Of the sample, around 25% falls within the top ten clones.

The sample's time point label, decoded: five sample-tagged time points from pre-transplant (day -1) to day 368 post-transplant, pooled. PBMC were thawed and then stimulated for around 12 hours with a CMV IE-1 overlapping peptide library, with no transport inhibitors added. After being thawed and rested overnight, the cells were stimulated in R10 medium along with CD28/CD49d costimulation. The IE-1 peptide library consisted of 15-amino-acid peptides overlapping by 11 amino acids. Samples from each time point were barcoded using BD Single-Cell Multiplexing Kit Sample Tags, then pooled and stained with oligo-conjugated anti-CD45RA and sorting antibodies. A BD FACSAria III was used to sort CMV-responsive CD8+CD137+ and CD4+CD154+ T cells at 4-way purity. EDTA vacutainers were used to collect blood, which was then processed with a Ficoll gradient within 1-24 hours.

The chain joins TRBV19 to TRBJ2-1, and 8 bases in between align with TRBD1. The clonotype originates from a female donor who had a heart transplant and CMV viremia. The sequences come from CMV peptide-activated CD4+ and CD8+ T cells sorted from blood, collected at five time points, pooled. The cell subset or site label, as the study defines it: sorted CD8+CD137+ and CD4+CD154+ T cells after roughly 13 h CMV IE-1 peptide stimulation. The sequence in DNA is TGTGCCAGTAGTGCGGACAGGGTCTACAATGAGCAGTTCTTC. Its translation reads: CASSADRVYNEQFF.